One and the same sample provided the 25 T cell receptor beta chains below, sequenced in a study of CD8+CD57+ T cells in acquired aplastic anemia. Whoever was chosen for sequencing had shown CD8+CD57+ cell expansion by flow cytometry. Genomic DNA acted as the template from which TCR beta VDJ combination and CDR3 sequence profiling were carried out. Using its own MiXCR run on the reads, TCRdb lists one record per CDR3 protein. The sample lists 400,000 to 600,000 distinct CDR3 sequences, around 30% occurring once. Sequences were obtained from sorted CD4+, CD8+, or CD8+CD57+ T cells (not recorded which) from PBMCs. These receptor sequences come from a human donor with aplastic anemia.

A single count supports this clonotype. The chain joins TRBV4-1 to TRBJ2-2; 9 bases match TRBD1. The CDR3 is 18 residues long. V shed 2 bases and J 6 bases; nucleotides not matched to a gene: 13. In germline, CDR1 is MGHRA, CDR2 YSYEKL. CDR3: CASSQPSTGTGWAGELFF. CDR3 nucleotide sequence: TGCGCCAGCAGCCAACCCTCGACCGGGACAGGGTGGGCCGGGGAGCTGTTTTTT.

This clonotype was detected many times. The chain joins TRBV15 to TRBJ2-4; D is possibly TRBD2 (7 bases). This CDR3 is built from 13 residues. Germline CDR1 LNHNV, CDR2 YYDKDF (reference sequence). The chain's CDR3 is CASGGEGGNIQYF. CDR3 sequence (DNA): TGTGCTAGTGGGGGGGAAGGGGGAAACATTCAGTACTTC.

The rearrangement joins TRBV29-1 to TRBJ2-6; 7 positions agree with TRBD1. CDR1 and CDR2 (germline): SQVTM, ANQGSEA. This CDR3 is 14 amino acids long. V was clipped by 6 bases and J by 4 bases; unmatched bases: 6. The CDR3 coding sequence is TGCAGCGTCTCGACAGGGAACGGGGCCAACGTCCTGACTTTC. As protein: CSVSTGNGANVLTF. Based on the CDR3 plus reference TRBV29-1 and TRBJ2-6, the full variable domain is SAVISQKPSRDICQRGTSLTIQCQVDSQVTMMFWYRQQPGQSLTLIATANQGSEATYESGFVIDKFPISRPNLTFSTLTVSNMSPEDSSIYLCSVSTGNGANVLTFGAGSRLTVL.

This clonotype was seen only a few times. V is TRBV25-1 and J is TRBJ1-1, with 7 bases identical to TRBD1. The CDR3 is 15 residues long. CDR1 MGHDK and CDR2 SYGVNS come from the germline V gene. Trimming took 6 bases from V and 1 from J; bases not matched to a gene: 8. The CDR3 DNA reads TGTGCCAGCAGCGCACGACAGGGACCGAACACTGAAGCTTTCTTT. It codes for CASSARQGPNTEAFF.

The chain is built from TRBV20-1 and TRBJ2-2; 7 bases agree with TRBD2. Trimming at V came to 6 bases and at J to 0 bases, leaving 7 bases not matched to a gene. The CDR3 loop spans 15 amino acids. Looked up from germline, CDR1 is DFQATT and CDR2 is SNEGSKA (reference sequence). In DNA form, the CDR3 reads TGCAGTGCGCCGACTAGCAACACGAACACCGGGGAGCTGTTTTTT. Translation: CSAPTSNTNTGELFF.

This clonotype was counted ten times or more. This chain joins TRBV11-1 and TRBJ2-6; 10 bases match TRBD2. The CDR3 has 21 residues. After removal of 4 bases from V and 1 base from J, the junction contained 16 bases not matched to a gene. Per germline, CDR1 SGHAT and CDR2 FQDESV (reference sequence). DNA for the CDR3: TGTGCCAGCAGCTCGTATGGTGGAAGGACTAGCGGTTTGTCTGGGGCCAACGTCCTGACTTTC. This sequence encodes CASSSYGGRTSGLSGANVLTF.

V usage is TRBV19 and J usage is TRBJ1-1; D possibly corresponds to TRBD1 (6 bases). Looked up from germline, CDR1 is LNHDA and CDR2 is SQIVND (reference sequence). The length of the CDR3 is 14 residues. The V end lost 8 bases, the J end lost 3 bases, and 16 bases lay between the germline ends. The CDR3 DNA is TGTGCCAGTTCCCATGACAGGTCACACACTGAAGCTTTCTTT. As protein: CASSHDRSHTEAFF.

About this clonotype: A much more abundant neighbour one base away suggests this may be a read error. This chain links TRBV6-1 with TRBJ1-1; no clear D. CDR3 length equals 14 residues. The germline gives CDR1 MNHNS, CDR2 SASEGT. Trimming took 8 bases from V and 4 from J, leaving 17 bases between them. DNA of the CDR3: TGTGCCAGCTACCGCGTAGCAGCGAGCACTGAAGCTTTCTTT. Its protein is CASYRVAASTEAFF.

This clonotype occurred many times. V and J are TRBV7-2 and TRBJ2-7; a weak D match, TRBD2 (5 bases). Germline assignment: CDR1 SGHTA and CDR2 FQGNSA. This CDR3 has 15 amino acids. V lost 5 bases and J lost 3, with 17 bases in between. The CDR3 bases are TGTGCCAGCAGCCCAAGGCGGGTTTCGAACTACGAGCAGTACTTC. As protein: CASSPRRVSNYEQYF.

This chain joins TRBV7-2 and TRBJ1-4, with D uncertain. Germline CDR1 and CDR2: SGHTA and FQGNSA. With 2 bases removed from V and 4 bases from J, the gap between germline ends came to 8 bases. CDR3 length: 14 amino acids. The CDR3 here is CASSLTYINEKLFF. In nucleotides, the CDR3 is TGTGCCAGCAGCTTAACTTATATTAATGAAAAACTGTTTTTT.

This clonotype came up many times. The rearrangement uses TRBV2 and TRBJ1-1, with 10 nucleotides matching TRBD1. The CDR3 contains 16 residues. The germline gives CDR1 SNHLY, CDR2 FYNNEI. V lost 6 bases and J lost 7; bases outside the gene matches: 14. CDR3 protein: CASRRIPGQGWGEAFF. In DNA form, the CDR3 reads TGTGCCAGCAGGAGAATCCCGGGACAGGGGTGGGGTGAAGCTTTCTTT.

This clonotype was counted at least ten times. This rearrangement joins TRBV19 to TRBJ2-7; D uncertain. The V gene's germline CDR1 is LNHDA and CDR2 SQIVND (reference sequence). Trimming stripped 3 bases from V and 0 bases from J, with 12 bases between. CDR3 size: 15 residues. Here the CDR3 DNA reads TGTGCCAGTAGTATGGTGCACTCATTCTCCTACGAGCAGTACTTC. Translated: CASSMVHSFSYEQYF.

At least ten counts were recorded for this clonotype. The chain employs TRBV20-1 and TRBJ2-7, with TRBD2 matching over 8 bases. The germline V gene encodes CDR1 DFQATT and CDR2 SNEGSKA (reference sequence). V shed 0 bases, J shed 1 base, and the junction held 2 bases outside the gene matches. The CDR3 sequence is 14 residues long. The CDR3 bases are TGCAGTGCTAGAGAGGCGGGGGGTTCCTACGAGCAGTACTTC. This codes for CSAREAGGSYEQYF.

This clonotype has a count of ten or more. The chain carries TRBV7-3 and TRBJ1-1, with TRBD1 matching over 7 bases. Looked up from germline, CDR1 is SGHTA and CDR2 is FQGTGA. The CDR3 has 13 residues. V was clipped by 3 bases and J by 9 bases; unmatched bases: 7. The CDR3 DNA follows: TGTGCCAGCAGCTTTAACGAACAGGGGCAAGCTTTCTTT. The encoded protein is CASSFNEQGQAFF.

This clonotype was detected many times. The chain joins TRBV7-6 to TRBJ1-1; D is unresolved. The CDR3 runs to 14 residues. Germline-derived CDR1 and CDR2 are SGHVS and FNYEAQ. The V end was cut by 7 bases, the J end by 5 bases, with 17 bases between. The CDR3 spells CASTPGPQRTEAFF. The DNA of the CDR3 is TGTGCCAGCACCCCGGGTCCCCAAAGAACTGAAGCTTTCTTT.

The chain recombines TRBV11-2 with TRBJ2-4, with 12 nucleotides matching TRBD2. The CDR3 covers 18 residues. Germline V gene sequence: CDR1 SGHAT, CDR2 FQNNGV. The junction had 11 bases not matched to a gene; V was cut back by 5 bases and J by 3 bases. The CDR3 loop reads CASSRTTSGGVGKNIQYF. Here the CDR3 DNA reads TGTGCCAGCAGCCGGACGACTAGCGGGGGAGTGGGCAAAAACATTCAGTACTTC. Together with reference TRBV11-2 and TRBJ2-4, the CDR3 gives the full variable domain: EAGVAQSPRYKIIEKRQSVAFWCNPISGHATLYWYQQILGQGPKLLIQFQNNGVVDDSQLPKDRFSAERLKGVDSTLKIQPAKLEDSAVYLCASSRTTSGGVGKNIQYFGAGTRLSVL.

This clonotype has ten or more counts. The V call is TRBV7-9, the J call TRBJ2-7; D not certain. With 5 bases removed from V and 0 bases from J, the gap between germline ends came to 11 bases. CDR3 size: 14 residues. Germline values: CDR1 SEHNR, CDR2 FQNEAQ (reference sequence). The CDR3 bases are TGTGCCAGCAGCACAGACGGCGGCTCCTACGAGCAGTACTTC. It translates to CASSTDGGSYEQYF.

V is TRBV11-1 and J is TRBJ2-1; 16 nucleotides align to TRBD2. Trimming removed 3 bases from V and 5 bases from J; junction bases left unmatched: 13. Germline loops: CDR1 SGHAT, CDR2 FQDESV (reference sequence). The CDR3 totals 20 residues. The CDR3 DNA reads TGTGCCAGCAGCTTCCCAGGGCCGGGACTAGCGGGGGGGGGTAACAATGAGCAGTTCTTC. This translates into CASSFPGPGLAGGGNNEQFF.

This clonotype was found a few times. This chain connects TRBV25-1 to TRBJ2-7, with 8 bases aligning to TRBD1. J gave up 4 bases and V 3 bases, and 5 bases lay outside the gene matches. From germline, CDR1 is MGHDK and CDR2 SYGVNS. The CDR3 covers 14 residues. DNA for the CDR3: TGTGCCAGCAGTGACAGGGGACAGGAGTACGAGCAGTACTTC. This encodes CASSDRGQEYEQYF.

The chain has TRBV5-6 and TRBJ1-1; TRBD1 is a possible D gene (6 bases). V lost 5 bases and J 7 bases, leaving 18 bases between the germline ends. The CDR3 is 14 residues long. Germline V gene data show CDR1 as SGHDT and CDR2 as YYEEEE. The CDR3 sequence: CASRHSGQNNEAFF. CDR3 in DNA: TGTGCCAGCAGACATTCGGGACAAAATAATGAAGCTTTCTTT.

This clonotype was seen more than once but under ten times. The V gene is TRBV19, the J gene TRBJ1-1; possible D gene TRBD1, 5 bases. This CDR3 has 15 residues. Germline CDR1 reads LNHDA; CDR2 reads SQIVND (reference sequence). V was cut by 1 base and J by 7 bases, with 16 bases left in between. The DNA of the CDR3 is TGTGCCAGTAGTATAGGGCAGGGCCAGGGATATGAAGCTTTCTTT. Protein sequence: CASSIGQGQGYEAFF.

As regards this clonotype: This may be a read error: a much more frequent sequence differs by one nucleotide. V is TRBV5-5 and J is TRBJ1-2; D is undetermined. Germline assignment: CDR1 SGHKS and CDR2 YYEKEE (reference sequence). This CDR3 has 11 amino acids. In nucleotides, the CDR3 is TGTGCCCGCAGCTTTCTCTATGGCTACACCTTC. Translated: CARSFLYGYTF.

This clonotype appeared a few times. This rearrangement joins TRBV20-1 to TRBJ2-1; D is uncertain. V dropped 5 bases and J dropped 9 bases, with 26 bases sitting between them. CDR1 and CDR2 from the germline V gene are DFQATT and SNEGSKA (reference sequence). CDR3 length equals 16 residues. CDR3 residues: CSAQHQKGVGKGEQFF. CDR3 nucleotides: TGCAGTGCTCAACACCAAAAGGGCGTAGGTAAGGGTGAGCAGTTCTTC.

This chain joins TRBV6-2 or TRBV6-3 and TRBJ1-4; perhaps TRBD1 as D (5 bases). V was clipped by 5 bases and J by 0 bases, with 10 bases between them. The germline gives CDR1 MNHEY, CDR2 SVGEGT. The length of the CDR3 is 15 residues. The CDR3 coding sequence is TGTGCCAGCAGTCCCAACAGGCCAACTAATGAAAAACTGTTTTTT. This encodes CASSPNRPTNEKLFF.

The table lists this clonotype with many counts. J is TRBJ1-6 and V is TRBV6-1, with D maybe TRBD1 (6 bases). Germline CDR1 reads MNHNS; CDR2 reads SASEGT. V was cut by 5 bases and J by 6 bases, with 11 bases left in between. This CDR3 spans 14 amino acids. CDR3 DNA: TGTGCCAGCAGTAGGACAGAACCTAATTCACCCCTCCACTTT. It encodes CASSRTEPNSPLHF.